This T cell receptor (beta chain) was captured in a study of human T cells and chemical hapten exposure. Study-wide context: Yields of TCR per sample differed, chiefly owing to small differences in pooled library volume.

Study findings and constraints: The number of TCRs over 1 in 1000 frequency stayed unchanged after DPC.

In regard to this clonotype: Its antigen is unknown.

Within the library, unique molecular identifiers were attached to each individual cDNA molecule. Each CDR3 protein is one row after TCRdb ran MiXCR on the reads. This sample has 100,000 to 150,000 distinct CDR3 sequences, with around 9% found just once. Total RNA was isolated from unfractionated whole blood. Input material: whole blood. The receptor comes from a human donor in good health. Some clones in this sample may be carry-over from other donors' samples.

The CDR3 region is CAGRTSGGAVADTQYF. CDR3 nucleotides: TGTGCCGGACGGACTAGCGGGGGGGCCGTAGCAGATACGCAGTATTTT. V gene TRBV5-4 combines with J gene TRBJ2-3; 15 bases map to TRBD2. Germline V lookup: CDR1 SGHNT, CDR2 YYREEE (reference sequence). The CDR3 runs 16 residues. J gave up 4 bases and V 10 bases, and 10 bases lay outside the gene matches. The full variable domain, its missing parts supplied by reference TRBV5-4 and TRBJ2-3, is ETGVTQSPTHLIKTRGQQVTLRCSSQSGHNTVSWYQQALGQGPQFIFQYYREEENGRGNFPPRFSGLQFPNYSSELNVNALELDDSALYLCAGRTSGGAVADTQYFGPGTRLTVL.